The rows below give T cell receptor beta chains drawn from one sample of a study of shared clonotypes between healthy human individuals. The table came from immunoSEQ multiplex PCR; TCRdb's copy has only in-frame clones and leaves some out. The table has nearly 2 million clones, about 94% seen once. Sequencing input: naive CD8+ T cells sorted from blood. These receptors were collected from a young man in good health. Both conserved end residues are part of each CDR3. D genes are given only for firm matches. Clone size is stated in some rows and not others, as once, few, many or a class when expanded.

- | TRBJ2-7 | TRBV29-1 | - | TGCAGCTACAGGGTTTCGGGAACCTACGAGCAGTACTTC | CSYRVSGTYEQYF
TRBD1 | TRBJ2-1 | TRBV6-5 | - | TGTGCCAGCAGTTCGACAGGGGGCTCTTGGGGTGAGCAGTTCTTC | CASSSTGGSWGEQFF
- | TRBJ1-6 | TRBV11-2 | - | TGTGCCAGCAGGGCGGCCTCGGGGCCTCATTCACCCCTCCACTTT | CASRAASGPHSPLHF
TRBD1 | TRBJ2-5 | TRBV27 | - | TGTGCCAGCAGCGGACAGGGGGCTTCGGAGACCCAGTACTTC | CASSGQGASETQYF
TRBD2 | TRBJ2-2 | TRBV6-4 | - | TGTGCCAGCAGAGAAACGGGACTACAGAACACCGGGGAGCTGTTTTTT | CASRETGLQNTGELFF
TRBD1 | TRBJ1-1 | TRBV27 | - | TGTGCCAGCAGTTACAGGGGCCACACTGAAGCTTTCTTT | CASSYRGHTEAFF
- | TRBJ2-1 | TRBV11-2 | - | TGTGCCAGCAGCTCCGACGGAGTTGTTAGGGACAATGAGCAGTTCTTC | CASSSDGVVRDNEQFF
TRBD1 | TRBJ2-7 | TRBV11-2 | - | TGTGCCAGCAGCTTATCCTGGACAGGGGCTAACTACGAGCAGTACTTC | CASSLSWTGANYEQYF
- | TRBJ1-6 | TRBV27 | - | TGTGCCAGCAGTTTAGAGGGGGTCATAAATTCACCCCTCCACTTT | CASSLEGVINSPLHF
- | TRBJ1-2 | TRBV28 | - | TGTGCCAGCAGTTCCGACGGGGACGTTTTTGACTATGGCTACACCTTC | CASSSDGDVFDYGYTF
- | TRBJ2-2 | TRBV5-1 | - | TGCGCCAGCAGCCCTACCGGGGGCCCGAACACCGGGGAGCTGTTTTTT | CASSPTGGPNTGELFF
TRBD1 | TRBJ2-7 | TRBV19 | - | TGTGCCAGTAGTGTCACAGGGGAGAGCACCTACGAGCAGTACTTC | CASSVTGESTYEQYF
TRBD2 | TRBJ2-7 | TRBV11-2 | - | TGTGCCAGCAGCCCGGGGGGCTACGAGCAGTACTTC | CASSPGGYEQYF
TRBD2 | TRBJ2-3 | TRBV7-6 | - | TGTGCCAGCAGCTTAGAGGCTAGCGGGAGAGATACGCAGTATTTT | CASSLEASGRDTQYF
- | TRBJ2-1 | TRBV15 | - | TGTGCCACCGCGAATTGGGGGAATGAGCAGTTCTTC | CATANWGNEQFF
TRBD1 | TRBJ1-2 | TRBV30 | once | TGTGCCTGGAGTGGTACAGGGGACTATGGCTACACCTTC | CAWSGTGDYGYTF
TRBD1 | TRBJ2-7 | TRBV7-9 | - | TGTGCCAGCAGCTTAGTATCCCCGGGACAGGGGTACGAGCAGTACTTC | CASSLVSPGQGYEQYF
TRBD2 | TRBJ2-1 | TRBV9 | once | TGTGCCAGCAGCGTAGAATGGGCGGGAGGGAACAATGAGCAGTTCTTC | CASSVEWAGGNNEQFF
- | TRBJ2-7 | TRBV5-1 | once | TGCGCCAGCAGCTTGGGTTGGTCGGGAAACGAGCAGTACTTC | CASSLGWSGNEQYF
- | TRBJ1-1 | TRBV19 | few | TGTGCCAGTAGTATCTTGGGGAACACTGAAGCTTTCTTT | CASSILGNTEAFF
- | TRBJ2-2 | TRBV5-1 | - | TGCGCCAGCAGCTTGCAGGGGTGGGGCAACACCGGGGAGCTGTTTTTT | CASSLQGWGNTGELFF
TRBD1 | TRBJ2-1 | TRBV7-2 | - | TGTGCCAGCAGCCCCAGGGGGCGTCATGAGCAGTTCTTC | CASSPRGRHEQFF
- | TRBJ2-1 | TRBV19 | - | TGTGCCAGTAGTATAATAGGCGGGGGCTGGAATGAGCAGTTCTTC | CASSIIGGGWNEQFF
- | TRBJ1-2 | TRBV30 | - | TGTGCCTGGAGTGAGGGGGTCTATGGCTACACCTTC | CAWSEGVYGYTF
- | TRBJ1-2 | TRBV5-5 | - | TGTGCCAGCAGCTTGGTCCAGGGAAAGAATGGCTACACCTTC | CASSLVQGKNGYTF
TRBD2 | TRBJ2-1 | TRBV29-1 | - | TGCAGCGCCTATGGCGAGATAGCGGGGATCTACAATGAGCAGTTCTTC | CSAYGEIAGIYNEQFF
- | TRBJ2-7 | TRBV9 | - | TGTGCCAGCAGCGTATCGCCCGATTACGAGCAGTACTTC | CASSVSPDYEQYF
- | TRBJ1-6 | TRBV30 | - | TGTGCCTGGAGTTGGGGGGGTCTGTCACCCCTCCACTTT | CAWSWGGLSPLHF
- | TRBJ2-2 | TRBV11-2 | - | TGTGCCAGCAGCTTAGCCGTCACCGGGGAGCTGTTTTTT | CASSLAVTGELFF
- | TRBJ1-4 | TRBV7-9 | - | TGTGCCAGCAGCTTAGGGGAAGCAACTAATGAAAAACTGTTTTTT | CASSLGEATNEKLFF
- | TRBJ1-1 | TRBV30 | few | TGTGCCTGGGAGGGGAGGGACACTGAAGCTTTCTTT | CAWEGRDTEAFF
- | TRBJ1-2 | TRBV13 | - | TGTGCCAGCAGCTTAGTCGGTTCGGCGGGGGGACCTAACTATGGCTACACCTTC | CASSLVGSAGGPNYGYTF
TRBD1 | TRBJ1-2 | TRBV4-3 | - | TGCGCCAGCAGCCAAGTAGGGACAGGCGAAGCTAACTATGGCTACACCTTC | CASSQVGTGEANYGYTF
- | TRBJ2-7 | TRBV5-6 | - | TGTGCCAGCAGCTTGTTACTTTCCTACGAGCAGTACTTC | CASSLLLSYEQYF
- | TRBJ2-7 | TRBV18 | - | TGTGCCAGCTCACCCGACAGGGTTGCGGGATCCTACGAGCAGTACTTC | CASSPDRVAGSYEQYF
- | TRBJ1-5 | TRBV19 | - | TGTGCCAGTGGTGGGAACAATCAGCCCCAGCATTTT | CASGGNNQPQHF
- | TRBJ2-3 | TRBV7-2 | - | TGTGCCAGGGAGCCCTACACAGATACGCAGTATTTT | CAREPYTDTQYF
- | TRBJ2-3 | TRBV7-9 | - | TGTGCCAGCAGCTTAGAACTAGTTGGAGATACGCAGTATTTT | CASSLELVGDTQYF
- | TRBJ2-3 | TRBV5-1 | - | TGCGCCAGCAGCTTGGAACCTACGCGACAGACAGATACGCAGTATTTT | CASSLEPTRQTDTQYF
TRBD1 | TRBJ2-7 | TRBV7-8 | - | TGTGCCAGCAGCTCCCCTCGACAGGGAACCTACGAGCAGTACTTC | CASSSPRQGTYEQYF
TRBD1 | TRBJ2-7 | TRBV6-1 | - | TGTGCCAGCAGTACCCGGGACAGGGAGACCTACGAGCAGTACTTC | CASSTRDRETYEQYF
TRBD2 | TRBJ2-3 | TRBV13 | - | TGTGCCAGCAGCCCGTTAGCGGGGGGAAGCACAGATACGCAGTATTTT | CASSPLAGGSTDTQYF
- | TRBJ1-4 | TRBV2 | - | TGTGCCAGCAGAGAGGCAACTAATGAAAAACTGTTTTTT | CASREATNEKLFF
TRBD1 | TRBJ1-6 | TRBV27 | - | TGTGCCAGCAGTCCAGGACCGGGACAGGGAAATTCACCCCTCCACTTT | CASSPGPGQGNSPLHF
TRBD2 | TRBJ2-5 | TRBV27 | - | TGTGCCAGCACCCCCCGAGGGACTAGCGGTGAAGAGACCCAGTACTTC | CASTPRGTSGEETQYF
- | TRBJ2-1 | TRBV9 | - | TGTGCCAGCAGCGTAGGCAGGGTGGGCGATGAGCAGTTCTTC | CASSVGRVGDEQFF